This T cell receptor (beta chain) was captured by sequencing in a study of T-cell reconstitution after alpha-beta-depleted transplantation in children. General study results and limits: Reportedly, roughly two months post-transplant, alpha-beta T cells arose from several hundred expanded graft clones. Among T cells one year after transplant, newly produced cells accounted for most counts and diversity. After transplant, high TCRbeta diversity at day 60 in some patients arose from surviving recipient T cells and thymic progenitors.

Unique molecular identifiers were used in preparing the TCRbeta library. TCRdb re-called the PCR reads through MiXCR, storing one row per CDR3 protein. The table records approximately 98,000 distinct CDR3 sequences, about 6% of them present only once. This clonotype was seen a few times. The antigen is unknown. The sequencing here drew on PBMCs, mostly from graft donor cells, taken 360 days after TCRalphabeta/CD19-depleted stem cell transplant. The clonotype comes from a male patient aged 2-10 years who had a stem cell transplant for acute lymphoblastic leukemia, so the T cells may come from the graft donor.

The chain's CDR3 is CASSGGWTEAFF. For the CDR3, the DNA is TGTGCCAGCAGCGGCGGGTGGACTGAAGCTTTCTTT. The V and J genes are TRBV7-9 and TRBJ1-1; D ambiguous. The CDR3 consists of 12 residues. Trimming took off 5 bases at V and 5 bases at J, with 9 bases between the two ends. Germline values: CDR1 SEHNR, CDR2 FQNEAQ (reference sequence).